The present TCR beta chain was sequenced within a study of blood T cell repertoires in COVID-19. Methods used by the authors: The assay estimated nucleated cells by amplifying reference gene primers. The method was immunoSEQ multiplex PCR; TCRdb's version includes in-frame clones alone and lacks a portion of them. V and J calls and clone size are as listed in that table; D and trimming were resolved from the DNA. Among roughly 260,000 clones listed, around nine tenths were seen once. The V gene's germline CDR1 is MNHEY and CDR2 SVGAGI. V was pared by 10 bases and J by 7 bases, with 22 bases between. The CDR3 spans 15 residues. Participants were aged 18 to 89 years, lived in 24 US areas, and enrolled virtually. Participants had their cohort set by participant-reported clinical history.

This clonotype was obtained from a woman aged 18-29 years who had recovered from COVID-19. The sequenced sample consisted of PBMCs or T cells enriched from blood (not recorded which). The chain has TRBV6-5 and TRBJ2-2, with D possibly being TRBD2 (7 bases). This CDR3 reads CATLRGGLLDGELFF. For the CDR3, the DNA is TGTGCCACCTTGAGGGGGGGACTCCTCGACGGGGAGCTGTTTTTT.